The following is a T cell receptor (beta chain) sequence with its context. The antigen remains unidentified. PBMCs numbering at least 7 million were isolated per sample. This entry is derived from a study of blood T cells in healthy people across ages. Study-wide points: Measured against age, TCR beta diversity per million T cells decreased in a roughly linear manner.

Per the germline V gene, CDR1 is MGHRA and CDR2 is YSYEKL. Trimming removed 0 bases at V and 0 bases at J, with 11 bases between. CDR3 size: 16 residues. Using a J-beta primer mix together with a sample-barcoded 5' primer, a second PCR was run for about 6 to 11 cycles. Each sample yielded at least 3 million CDR3-containing paired-end reads. One entry per CDR3 protein results from TCRdb running MiXCR on the 5' RACE reads. The sample lists around 690,000 distinct CDR3 sequences; about 54% were seen once. Material: blood. The TCR originated in a man aged 55 to 70 in good health. The genes are TRBV4-1 and TRBJ1-2, with a tentative D call TRBD1 (5 bases). The CDR3, as DNA: TGCGCCAGCAGCCAAGAAACAGGACTCCCTAACTATGGCTACACCTTC. It specifies CASSQETGLPNYGYTF.